A selection of T cell receptor beta chains follows, all from one sample in a study of T-cell reconstitution after alpha-beta-depleted transplantation in children. TCRdb reanalysed the PCR reads using MiXCR and keeps one entry per CDR3 protein. The table has 250,000 to 350,000 distinct CDR3 sequences, about a tenth seen once; the top ten hold around 10%. The sample consisted of PBMCs from the stem cell graft donor, taken from the stem cell graft. These receptors all come from a human donor who donated a stem cell graft to a child with SCID. Each CDR3 is given with its conserved first and last residue. D genes are given only for firm matches. Expanded clones get a size class; other rows say once, few or many, or leave the size out.

TRBV6-5	-	TRBJ2-7	-	CASSLLRAFGEQYF	TGTGCCAGCAGTTTGTTAAGGGCCTTCGGCGAGCAGTACTTC
TRBV7-9	-	TRBJ2-1	-	CASSGVLYNEQFF	TGTGCCAGCAGCGGGGTACTATACAATGAGCAGTTCTTC
TRBV14	-	TRBJ2-2	many	CASSQTNTGELFF	TGTGCCAGCAGCCAAACGAACACCGGGGAGCTGTTTTTT
TRBV7-2	-	TRBJ2-3	few	CASRLTTDTQYF	TGTGCCAGTAGACTTACCACAGATACGCAGTATTTT
TRBV28	TRBD2	TRBJ2-7	-	CASSLREEQYF	TGTGCCAGCAGTTTGCGGGAGGAGCAGTACTTC
TRBV6-5	-	TRBJ1-4	few	CASSYTYRAEEKLFF	TGTGCCAGCAGTTACACCTACAGGGCCGAAGAAAAACTGTTTTTT
TRBV7-9	TRBD2	TRBJ2-1	few	CASSPKTSAAYNEQFF	TGTGCCAGCAGCCCGAAGACTAGCGCCGCCTACAATGAGCAGTTCTTC
TRBV6-5	TRBD1	TRBJ2-3	-	CASSYRTGLSTDTQYF	TGTGCCAGCAGTTACCGGACAGGGCTAAGCACAGATACGCAGTATTTT
TRBV5-1	TRBD1	TRBJ2-7	few	CASSSVGQGGNEQYF	TGCGCCAGCAGCTCCGTGGGACAGGGCGGGAACGAGCAGTACTTC
TRBV20-1	TRBD1	TRBJ1-1	-	CSADRGDGTEAFF	TGCAGTGCCGACAGGGGAGACGGAACTGAAGCTTTCTTT
TRBV5-1	-	TRBJ2-3	-	CASSFSSSSDTQYF	TGCGCCAGCAGCTTTAGCAGTAGCTCAGATACGCAGTATTTT
TRBV5-6	TRBD2	TRBJ2-3	few	CASSTNSGGAGTQYF	TGTGCCAGCAGCACCAATAGCGGGGGGGCCGGGACGCAGTATTTT
TRBV18	-	TRBJ1-5	-	CASSIGVEQPQHF	TGTGCCAGCTCAATAGGGGTGGAACAGCCCCAGCATTTT
TRBV9	-	TRBJ2-7	-	CASSVYSESYEQYF	TGTGCCAGCAGCGTCTATAGTGAATCCTACGAGCAGTACTTC
TRBV2	-	TRBJ1-2	-	CASSRDTYYGYTF	TGTGCCAGCAGCCGGGACACCTACTATGGCTACACCTTC
TRBV12-3/TRBV12-4	TRBD1	TRBJ1-2	-	CASSYDRGDGYTF	TGTGCCAGCAGCTACGACAGGGGCGACGGCTACACCTTC
TRBV12-3/TRBV12-4	TRBD1	TRBJ2-6	many	CASSSLWGQGFSGANVLTF	TGTGCCAGCAGTTCACTTTGGGGACAGGGCTTCTCTGGGGCCAACGTCCTGACTTTC
TRBV20-1	TRBD2	TRBJ2-3	few	CSARLPAGVRLGKTSTDTQYF	TGCAGTGCTCGATTACCCGCGGGGGTTAGGTTAGGGAAAACTAGCACAGATACGCAGTATTTT
TRBV5-6	-	TRBJ1-1	few	CASSFFLFRIKKGRGTEAFF	TGTGCCAGCAGCTTTTTCTTGTTCAGGATCAAAAAGGGCAGGGGCACTGAAGCTTTCTTT
TRBV11-2	TRBD2	TRBJ2-3	-	CASSVLAGGQDTQYF	TGTGCCAGCAGCGTTCTAGCGGGGGGGCAAGATACGCAGTATTTT
TRBV7-8	-	TRBJ1-1	many	CASRRYGTPNTEAFF	TGTGCCAGCAGGCGCTACGGGACACCTAACACTGAAGCTTTCTTT
TRBV9	TRBD2	TRBJ2-5	few	CASSVGRGLAGGSYQETQYF	TGTGCCAGCAGCGTAGGGCGGGGGCTAGCGGGGGGCAGCTACCAAGAGACCCAGTACTTC
TRBV5-8	-	TRBJ2-5	few	CASSLSAQYF	TGTGCCAGCAGCTTGAGTGCCCAGTACTTC
TRBV2	-	TRBJ2-3	few	CASSSGSTDTQYF	TGTGCCAGCAGCAGCGGGAGCACAGATACGCAGTATTTT
TRBV20-1	TRBD2	TRBJ2-5	few	CSASIAGGPKYF	TGCAGTGCTAGTATAGCGGGGGGTCCTAAGTACTTC
TRBV20-1	TRBD1	TRBJ2-3	-	CSARPPWGQGDTDTQYF	TGCAGTGCTAGACCACCTTGGGGTCAGGGGGACACAGATACGCAGTATTTT
TRBV7-2	-	TRBJ2-1	few	CASSPNGGRFNEQFF	TGTGCCAGCAGCCCCAATGGGGGCCGATTCAATGAGCAGTTCTTC
TRBV15	TRBD1	TRBJ2-2	-	CATSQPGQGNTGELFF	TGTGCCACCAGCCAACCGGGACAGGGTAACACCGGGGAGCTGTTTTTT
TRBV11-2	-	TRBJ2-6	-	CASSNRGQLSGANVLTF	TGTGCCAGCAGCAACCGGGGACAACTATCTGGGGCCAACGTCCTGACTTTC
TRBV11-1	-	TRBJ2-7	few	CASSLRGGRRQGIGEQYF	TGTGCCAGCAGCTTAAGGGGGGGAAGGCGGCAGGGGATTGGCGAGCAGTACTTC
TRBV29-1	-	TRBJ2-3	few	CSVEDRIRGTDTQYF	TGCAGCGTTGAAGATCGAATTAGAGGCACAGATACGCAGTATTTT
TRBV20-1	TRBD2	TRBJ2-1	few	CSAEEAGSENEQFF	TGCAGTGCTGAAGAAGCGGGATCCGAGAATGAGCAGTTCTTC